This TCR beta chain was captured by sequencing in a study of tumour-infiltrating T cells in Burkitt lymphoma. Study-wide background: This cohort included all epidemiological subtypes of Burkitt lymphoma. Overall and progression-free survival were predicted by productive clonality.

The CDR3 contains 13 residues. Trimming shortened V by 0 bases and J by 7 bases, and 8 bases separated the two germline ends. CDR1 and CDR2 (germline): SGHDT, YYEEEE. Concerning this clone itself: Its antigen is currently unknown.

General observations from the study: Several public clonotypes were shared across many Burkitt lymphoma patients.

Produced via immunoSEQ multiplex PCR; TCRdb's table is partial and in-frame only. The sample gives 350 to 450 clones, around nine tenths of which show up once; around 4.6% is in the top ten. The V and J genes are TRBV5-6 and TRBJ1-5; a weak D match, TRBD1 (5 bases). The clonotype originates from a human donor with Burkitt lymphoma. The source material was tumor tissue. The DNA for the CDR3 is TGTGCCAGCAGCTTGGATGGGGGACAGCCCCAGCATTTT. This codes for CASSLDGGQPQHF.